This passage covers 7 T cell receptor beta chains from one sample sequenced in a study of cytomegalovirus exposure and HLA in healthy donors. PCR amplification relied on 60 Vbeta primers (plus 13 Jbeta primers). Libraries were prepared by immunoSEQ multiplex PCR; TCRdb keeps only in-frame clonotypes and omits some of them. Of about 130,000 clones listed, 70% to 75% are singletons. Material for sequencing was PBMCs. These receptor sequences come from a middle-aged woman in good health and CMV-seropositive.

The CDR3 here is CASSQEEAGANVLTF. The CDR3 DNA is TGTGCCAGCAGCCAAGAGGAGGCTGGGGCCAACGTCCTGACTTTC. The chain couples TRBV4-2 to TRBJ2-6; TRBD2 might be the D (5 bases). This CDR3 has 15 amino acids. CDR1 is LGHNA, CDR2 YNFKEQ, per germline. V was cut by 0 bases and J by 2 bases, with 5 bases left in between.

This clone was counted once. The chain links TRBV6-6 to TRBJ2-2; D is unresolved. The V and J ends lost 6 bases and 2 bases respectively, with 7 bases between them. The V gene's germline CDR1 is MNHNY and CDR2 SVGAGI (reference sequence). The CDR3 runs to 13 residues. CDR3 sequence (DNA): TGTGCCAGCAGCCTTACAAACACCGGGGAGCTGTTTTTT. Translation gives CASSLTNTGELFF.

Only a few counts were recorded for this clone. The chain joins TRBV19 to TRBJ1-5, with 7 nucleotides matching TRBD1. The CDR3 has 18 amino acids. The germline V gene encodes CDR1 LNHDA and CDR2 SQIVND (reference sequence). The V gene end was trimmed by 6 bases and the J gene end by 1 base; junction bases not matched to a gene: 15. CDR3 residues: CASSGLPGGQMSNQPQHF. CDR3 coding DNA: TGTGCCAGTAGCGGACTTCCCGGGGGACAGATGAGCAATCAGCCCCAGCATTTT.

The chain joins TRBV2 to TRBJ1-2; D is possibly TRBD1 (5 bases). V lost 2 bases, J lost 5 bases, and 9 bases lay in between. CDR1 and CDR2 from the germline V gene are SNHLY and FYNNEI. The CDR3 loop spans 13 amino acids. Here the CDR3 DNA reads TGTGCCAGCAGTGAATGGGGGGGTTATGGCTACACCTTC. Its translation is CASSEWGGYGYTF.

J is TRBJ2-1 and V is TRBV9; TRBD1 is a possible D gene (6 bases). Trimming shortened V by 4 bases and J by 2 bases, and 13 bases separated the two germline ends. This CDR3 has 15 residues. Germline lookup yields CDR1 SGDLS and CDR2 YYNGEE. This chain's CDR3 is CASSSTGNAYNEQFF. In nucleotides, the CDR3 is TGTGCCAGCAGCAGTACAGGGAACGCCTACAATGAGCAGTTCTTC. Full variable domain (missing parts from reference TRBV9 and TRBJ2-1): DSGVTQTPKHLITATGQRVTLRCSPRSGDLSVYWYQQSLDQGLQFLIQYYNGEERAKGNILERFSAQQFPDLHSELNLSSLELGDSALYFCASSSTGNAYNEQFFGPGTRLTVL.

The chain recombines TRBV5-1 with TRBJ1-2, with 10 nucleotides matching TRBD1. This CDR3 spans 14 amino acids. The germline V gene has CDR1 SGHRS and CDR2 YFSETQ. The junction had 8 bases not matched to a gene; V was cut back by 4 bases and J by 8 bases. CDR3 in DNA: TGCGCCAGCAGCGCTGGGGACAGGGGTGGAGGCTACACCTTC. Its protein is CASSAGDRGGGYTF.

The rearrangement joins TRBV7-2 to TRBJ1-2, with D possibly being TRBD1 (5 bases). This CDR3 has 17 amino acids. The V and J ends lost 3 bases and 4 bases respectively, with 21 bases between them. CDR1 SGHTA and CDR2 FQGNSA come from the germline V gene. CDR3 amino acids: CASSFNPLFRQSYGYTF. Written as DNA, the CDR3 is TGTGCCAGCAGCTTTAATCCCCTTTTTCGACAGTCCTATGGCTACACCTTC.